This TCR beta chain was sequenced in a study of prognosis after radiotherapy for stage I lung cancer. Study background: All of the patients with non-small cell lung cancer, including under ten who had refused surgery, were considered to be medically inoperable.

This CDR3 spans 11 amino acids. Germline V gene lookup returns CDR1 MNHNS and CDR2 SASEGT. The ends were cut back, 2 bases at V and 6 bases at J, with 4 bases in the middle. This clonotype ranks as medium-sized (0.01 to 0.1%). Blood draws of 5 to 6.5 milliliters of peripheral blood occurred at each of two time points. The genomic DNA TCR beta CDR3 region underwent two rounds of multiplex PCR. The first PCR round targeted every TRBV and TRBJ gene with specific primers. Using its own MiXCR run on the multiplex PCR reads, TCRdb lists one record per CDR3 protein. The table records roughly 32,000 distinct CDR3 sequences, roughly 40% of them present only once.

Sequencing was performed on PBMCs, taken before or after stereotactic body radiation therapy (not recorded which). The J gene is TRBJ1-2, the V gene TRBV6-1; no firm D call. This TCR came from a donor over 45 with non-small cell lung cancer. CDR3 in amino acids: CASSEPDGYTF. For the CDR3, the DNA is TGTGCCAGCAGTGAACCTGATGGCTACACCTTC.